This paragraph covers one TCR beta chain sequence. Its target is not known. The data originate from a study of cytomegalovirus exposure and HLA in healthy donors. PCR used 60 Vbeta primers and 13 Jbeta primers. Only in-frame clones appear in the TCRdb table, and some are missing; sequencing was by immunoSEQ multiplex PCR. The table records about 160,000 clones, about two thirds of them present only once. Study results and caveats: Later analysis placed DRB1 highest and HLA-C lowest in TCR association rates, which differed by HLA locus. V- and J-gene trimming of TCR beta was linked (in a later analysis) to a missense DCLRE1C variant.

The length of the CDR3 is 13 residues. Germline-derived CDR1 and CDR2 are SEHNR and FQNEAQ (reference sequence). Trimming pared 1 base from V and 4 bases from J, leaving 4 bases between. Sequencing used PBMCs. This clonotype was obtained from a woman aged 30 to 39 in good health and CMV-seronegative. The chain couples TRBV7-9 to TRBJ1-4; D remains unclear. The CDR3 DNA is TGTGCCAGCAGCTTAGGCAGTAATGAAAAACTGTTTTTT. It specifies CASSLGSNEKLFF.